These T cell receptor beta chains were read from a single sample in a study of shared clonotypes between healthy human individuals. Assay: immunoSEQ multiplex PCR; the TCRdb copy retains only in-frame clones and omits some. Of roughly 2.5 million clones in the sample, approximately 94% were seen once. Input material: naive CD4+ T cells sorted from blood. The source is a man younger than 35 in good health. Both conserved end residues are part of each CDR3. The D gene is left open where the match is weak. Not all rows give a size; the values are once, few, many and, for expanded clones, a class.

J gene	D gene	V gene	clone size	CDR3 length	CDR3 DNA	CDR3 protein
TRBJ1-1	NA	TRBV4-1	NA	15	TGCGCCAGCAGTGGCCCCGTCATGGGGAACACTGAAGCTTTCTTT	CASSGPVMGNTEAFF
TRBJ2-5	NA	TRBV5-1	NA	15	TGCGCCAGCAGCTTGGCCGGACTAAACCAAGAGACCCAGTACTTC	CASSLAGLNQETQYF
TRBJ1-4	NA	TRBV6-5	NA	14	TGTGCCAGCAGTTCGGACAGACCTAATGAAAAACTGTTTTTT	CASSSDRPNEKLFF
TRBJ1-5	NA	TRBV18	NA	12	TGTGCCAGCTCCCGGGGTGATCAGCCCCAGCATTTT	CASSRGDQPQHF
TRBJ1-5	NA	TRBV6-1	NA	15	TGTGCCAGCAGTGGACAGGAAAGTAGCAATCAGCCCCAGCATTTT	CASSGQESSNQPQHF
TRBJ2-7	NA	TRBV21-1	NA	17	TGTGCCAGCAGCAAAGCGCAGGACAGGGTCAGGGACTACGAGCAGTACTTC	CASSKAQDRVRDYEQYF
TRBJ2-3	NA	TRBV5-1	NA	12	TGCGCCAGCCGTGGCGGCACAGATACGCAGTATTTT	CASRGGTDTQYF
TRBJ2-1	NA	TRBV2	once	15	TGTGCCACCCAGCGGTCGGAGAGCTCCTACAATGAGCAGTTCTTC	CATQRSESSYNEQFF
TRBJ2-5	TRBD1	TRBV10-1	NA	13	TGCGCCAGCAGCAGGGGGTTTCAAGAGACCCAGTACTTC	CASSRGFQETQYF
TRBJ1-4	NA	TRBV18	NA	13	TGTGCCAGCTCACAGGGTGTAGCGGAAAAACTGTTTTTT	CASSQGVAEKLFF
TRBJ2-5	TRBD2	TRBV30	NA	17	TGTGCCTGGAGTGGGACTGGGAGTGGGAGGGCCAGGGAGACCCAGTACTTC	CAWSGTGSGRARETQYF
TRBJ2-7	TRBD2	TRBV6-4	NA	18	TGTGCCAGCAGTGACTCCCCCAGGACTAGCGGGGCTTCCTACGAGCAGTACTTC	CASSDSPRTSGASYEQYF
TRBJ2-3	NA	TRBV7-8	NA	13	TGTGCCAGCAGCCCCGGGGGTTGGGATACGCAGTATTTT	CASSPGGWDTQYF
TRBJ1-4	NA	TRBV7-2	NA	16	TGTGCCAGCAGGCGCACTATGACGGAATATAATGAAAAACTGTTTTTT	CASRRTMTEYNEKLFF